The 16 T cell receptor beta chains given below trace back to one sample, sequenced in a study of T-cell memory formation after mild COVID-19. Each CDR3 protein gets one entry after TCRdb re-called the 5' RACE reads with MiXCR. The sample records approximately 300,000 distinct CDR3 sequences, about a sixth being singletons. The source material was PBMCs or a T cell subset sorted from them (not recorded which). The source is a man aged 18 to 30 who had mild COVID-19 (a few samples of this study predate the infection). Cell type and time point are not known.

The chain joins TRBV11-2 to TRBJ2-5; weak D call: TRBD1 (6 bases). With 5 bases removed from V and 7 bases from J, the gap between germline ends came to 20 bases. In germline, CDR1 is SGHAT, CDR2 FQNNGV. CDR3 length: 15 residues. The CDR3 region has the DNA TGTGCCAGCAGCCCCGGCGCCCAGGGGATGGGGACCCAGTACTTC. Translation: CASSPGAQGMGTQYF. Combining the CDR3 with reference TRBV11-2 and TRBJ2-5 gives the whole variable domain EAGVAQSPRYKIIEKRQSVAFWCNPISGHATLYWYQQILGQGPKLLIQFQNNGVVDDSQLPKDRFSAERLKGVDSTLKIQPAKLEDSAVYLCASSPGAQGMGTQYFGPGTRLLVL.

This chain connects TRBV20-1 to TRBJ2-5; 11 bases agree with TRBD2. Germline CDR1 and CDR2: DFQATT and SNEGSKA (reference sequence). CDR3 length: 15 residues. Losses at the gene ends were 2 bases for V and 5 bases for J; bases not matched to a gene: 7. CDR3 region: CSARSLTSGGETQYF. DNA for the CDR3: TGCAGTGCTAGATCTTTAACTAGCGGGGGTGAGACCCAGTACTTC.

This clonotype has just a few counts. This chain links TRBV4-2 with TRBJ1-2, with D possibly matching TRBD1 (5 bases). Per the germline V gene, CDR1 is LGHNA and CDR2 is YNFKEQ. Trimming cost V 0 bases and J 8 bases, with 19 bases left between them. There are 16 residues in the CDR3. In nucleotides, the CDR3 is TGTGCCAGCAGCCAAGATCCCACAGGCACCCAAGGAGGCTACACCTTC. The encoded protein is CASSQDPTGTQGGYTF.

This clonotype came up a few times. The V gene is TRBV12-3 or TRBV12-4, the J gene TRBJ2-4, with D maybe TRBD1 (6 bases). The V end lost 6 bases, the J end lost 9 bases, and 18 bases lay between the germline ends. The CDR3 is made up of 14 amino acids. For the CDR3, the DNA is TGTGCCAGCAGCGAGATCAGGGGTTACGCCATTCAGTACTTC. Amino acid sequence: CASSEIRGYAIQYF.

This clonotype turned up a few times. V and J are TRBV7-9 and TRBJ2-7, with TRBD2 as a possible D gene (7 bases). The CDR3 extends over 14 amino acids. The ends were cut back, 4 bases at V and 7 bases at J, with 17 bases in the middle. Germline CDR1 is SEHNR and CDR2 is FQNEAQ (reference sequence). The CDR3 loop reads CASSSMGGPGEQYF. CDR3 sequence (DNA): TGTGCCAGCAGCTCTATGGGGGGGCCGGGTGAGCAGTACTTC.

This clonotype was seen more than once but under ten times. The chain recombines TRBV10-3 with TRBJ2-5; a possible D gene is TRBD2 (5 bases). In germline, CDR1 is ENHRY, CDR2 SYGVKD. This CDR3 has 13 amino acids. Between the trimmed V and J ends, which lost 4 bases and 5 bases, there was a span of 11 bases. The CDR3 protein is CAISARGWETQYF. CDR3 sequence (DNA): TGTGCCATCAGTGCTCGGGGTTGGGAGACCCAGTACTTC.

This clonotype was seen a few times. V gene TRBV5-1 combines with J gene TRBJ1-2; 7 nucleotides agree with TRBD1. The CDR3 has 16 residues. Per germline, CDR1 SGHRS and CDR2 YFSETQ. With V trimmed by 4 bases and J by 0 bases, 9 bases remained unmatched. As DNA, the CDR3 is TGCGCCAGCAGCGGAGAGACAGGGACAGCTAACTATGGCTACACCTTC. This translates into CASSGETGTANYGYTF.

This clonotype was seen only a few times. The chain uses TRBV12-3 or TRBV12-4 and TRBJ2-1; 13 bases align to TRBD2. The J segment lost 12 bases and the V segment lost 6 bases, leaving 8 bases of the junction unmatched. The CDR3 length is 14 residues. As DNA, the CDR3 is TGTGCCAGCAGGGGGACTAGCGGGGCCGGAGGGCAGTTCTTC. Protein: CASRGTSGAGGQFF.

There are a few counts of this clonotype. The CDR3 sequence: CASSYSKAGGIRGDTGELFF. The CDR3 bases are TGTGCCAGCAGTTACTCGAAAGCGGGGGGAATACGTGGGGACACCGGGGAGCTGTTTTTT. The rearrangement links TRBV6-2 or TRBV6-3 to TRBJ2-2; TRBD2 matches 9 bases. Germline CDR1 reads MNHEY; CDR2 reads SVGEGT. With 0 bases clipped from V and 3 bases from J, the junction kept 14 bases outside the gene matches. The CDR3 length is 20 residues.

The table lists this clonotype with many counts. The gene calls are TRBV5-1 and TRBJ1-2; D unclear. V was shortened by 3 bases and J by 8 bases, with 20 bases between the two germline ends. Germline V gene data show CDR1 as SGHRS and CDR2 as YFSETQ. The CDR3 totals 15 residues. In nucleotides, the CDR3 is TGCGCCAGCAGCTCAACAACTGCCTCGAAGGGCGGCTACACCTTC. Translating it yields CASSSTTASKGGYTF.

This CDR3 is CASLPGEGTGELFF. CDR3 nucleotides: TGTGCCAGCCTCCCGGGGGAAGGCACGGGGGAGCTGTTTTTT. The V and J genes are TRBV7-3 and TRBJ2-2; D possibly corresponds to TRBD2 (6 bases). CDR1 is SGHTA and CDR2 is FQGTGA in the germline V gene. The V gene lost 8 bases and the J gene lost 8 bases, with 18 bases spanning the gap. This CDR3 comprises 14 residues.

This clonotype has only a few counts. This chain connects TRBV10-2 to TRBJ2-3; possibly TRBD2 for D (5 bases). Trimming stripped 7 bases from V and 5 bases from J, with 16 bases between. Germline loops: CDR1 WSHSY, CDR2 SAAADI. CDR3 size: 14 residues. CDR3 sequence: CASTPGGARDTQYF. Here the CDR3 DNA reads TGCGCCAGCACCCCCGGAGGCGCCCGAGATACGCAGTATTTT.

This clonotype occurred a few times. The genes are TRBV28 and TRBJ2-1; TRBD2 might be the D (6 bases). CDR3 length: 15 amino acids. Trimming stripped 6 bases from V and 0 bases from J, with 12 bases between. Germline CDR1 MDHEN, CDR2 SYDVKM. In nucleotides, the CDR3 is TGTGCCAGCAGCCGGGACTTTAGCTCCTACAATGAGCAGTTCTTC. Translated: CASSRDFSSYNEQFF.

This clonotype has just a few counts. This chain uses TRBV2 with TRBJ2-5; the D gene is possibly TRBD2 (5 bases). Looked up from germline, CDR1 is SNHLY and CDR2 is FYNNEI. The CDR3 is made up of 13 amino acids. Trimming took off 1 base at V and 7 bases at J, with 10 bases between the two ends. Written as DNA, the CDR3 is TGTGCCAGCAGTGAAGTGGTGGCGGGGACCCAGTACTTC. Translation gives CASSEVVAGTQYF.

This chain uses TRBV5-1 with TRBJ2-1; either TRBD1 or TRBD2 may fit D (5 bases each). Trimming removed 4 bases from V and 6 bases from J, with 20 bases in between. The CDR3 sequence is 16 residues long. Per germline, CDR1 SGHRS and CDR2 YFSETQ. As DNA, the CDR3 is TGCGCCAGCAGCGTAAACCCCGGGACCACGGGCAATGAGCAGTTCTTC. Amino acid sequence: CASSVNPGTTGNEQFF.

The chain combines TRBV4-2 with TRBJ2-1; 8 bases are a match to TRBD1. The V segment lost 10 bases and the J segment 6 bases; nucleotides outside the gene matches: 8. The CDR3 spans 13 residues. Germline lookup yields CDR1 LGHNA and CDR2 YNFKEQ. The CDR3 spells CAKPHRGSNEQFF. Written as DNA, the CDR3 is TGTGCCAAGCCGCACAGGGGGTCCAATGAGCAGTTCTTC.